This TCR beta chain is from a study of T cell changes during pregnancy in multiple sclerosis. Produced via immunoSEQ multiplex PCR; TCRdb's table is partial and in-frame only. The data contain almost 65,000 clones, over 80% of them singletons. V lost 1 base to trimming and J lost 3 bases, with 14 bases between them. The germline V gene encodes CDR1 KGHSH and CDR2 LQKENI. There are 16 residues in the CDR3. Sequences were derived from peripheral blood, sampled in the first trimester of pregnancy. This receptor was identified in a female donor with multiple sclerosis, enrolled in a pregnancy study. The chain employs TRBV18 and TRBJ2-3, with D possibly being TRBD1 (5 bases). CDR3 bases: TGTGCCAGCTCACCACTCTCCCAGGGTAAAACAGATACGCAGTATTTT. Translation gives CASSPLSQGKTDTQYF.